A selection of T cell receptor beta chains follows, all from one sample in a study of cytomegalovirus exposure and HLA in healthy donors. Data came from immunoSEQ multiplex PCR; TCRdb stores just in-frame clones and leaves some out. Of around 110,000 clones in the sample, approximately 80% were seen once. Source material: PBMCs. Every receptor here comes from a woman aged 25 to 39 in good health and CMV-seronegative. The CDR3 runs from the conserved cysteine through the conserved F or W. The D gene is left open where the match is weak. Clone size is not always given. Where it is, it says once, few, many or a class for expanded clones.

V gene	D gene	J gene	clone size	CDR3 protein	CDR3 DNA
TRBV19	TRBD2	TRBJ2-3	few	CASSGLAGKLTDTQYF	TGTGCCAGTAGCGGACTAGCGGGAAAGTTAACAGATACGCAGTATTTT
TRBV7-6	-	TRBJ1-1	-	CASSHEQGNVAFF	TGTGCCAGCAGCCACGAACAGGGCAATGTAGCTTTCTTT
TRBV5-1	TRBD1	TRBJ1-1	-	CASSLHSGGLGTEAFF	TGCGCCAGCAGCTTGCATTCAGGGGGCTTGGGCACTGAAGCTTTCTTT
TRBV25-1	-	TRBJ1-1	-	CASSEVFPISEAFF	TGTGCCAGCAGTGAAGTTTTCCCGATCAGTGAAGCTTTCTTT
TRBV27	TRBD1	TRBJ2-2	-	CASSLGDGTGNTGELFF	TGTGCCAGCAGTTTGGGTGACGGGACAGGAAACACCGGGGAGCTGTTTTTT
TRBV28	-	TRBJ2-7	-	CASSSETGHRTSYEQYF	TGTGCCAGCAGTTCCGAGACAGGACATCGGACCTCCTACGAGCAGTACTTC
TRBV6-5	TRBD2	TRBJ2-3	-	CASSLSSGSTDTQYF	TGTGCCAGCAGTCTATCTAGCGGGAGCACAGATACGCAGTATTTT
TRBV21-1	-	TRBJ2-7	-	CASSTSGGSGTWKQYF	TGTGCCAGCAGCACCTCTGGCGGGAGTGGAACCTGGAAGCAGTACTTC
TRBV15	-	TRBJ2-1	few	CATSRVSLNEQFF	TGTGCCACCAGCAGAGTCAGTCTGAATGAGCAGTTCTTC
TRBV14	TRBD1	TRBJ1-1	few	CASSHRGLYQNTEAFF	TGTGCCAGCAGCCACAGGGGGCTTTACCAGAACACTGAAGCTTTCTTT
TRBV6-4	-	TRBJ1-2	-	CASSGEGNYGYTF	TGTGCCAGCAGTGGGGAGGGAAACTATGGCTACACCTTC
TRBV19	-	TRBJ2-7	-	CASSAYYRATYEQYF	TGTGCCAGTAGTGCGTACTACAGGGCCACCTACGAGCAGTACTTC
TRBV9	-	TRBJ2-5	-	CASSPDWGAQETQYF	TGTGCCAGCAGCCCCGACTGGGGAGCGCAAGAGACCCAGTACTTC
TRBV28	-	TRBJ2-7	-	CASSSTGENYEQYF	TGTGCCAGCAGTTCTACGGGAGAAAACTACGAGCAGTACTTC
TRBV6-5	-	TRBJ2-7	-	CASRRVAVYEQYF	TGTGCCAGCAGGAGGGTAGCGGTCTACGAGCAGTACTTC
TRBV28	TRBD1	TRBJ2-5	-	CASSGTGGGIETQYF	TGTGCCAGCAGTGGGACAGGGGGCGGAATAGAGACCCAGTACTTC
TRBV5-4	-	TRBJ2-5	-	CASSLDSWGRETQYF	TGTGCCAGCAGCTTGGATTCCTGGGGGCGAGAGACCCAGTACTTC
TRBV7-2	-	TRBJ2-4	-	CASSPQEGIQYF	TGTGCCAGCAGCCCGCAGGAAGGAATTCAGTACTTC
TRBV27	-	TRBJ2-7	-	CASSPPDGSYEQYF	TGTGCCAGCAGTCCTCCGGACGGGAGCTACGAGCAGTACTTC
TRBV6-4	TRBD1	TRBJ2-1	-	CASSGQGGHEQFF	TGTGCCAGCAGTGGACAGGGGGGGCATGAGCAGTTCTTC
TRBV7-3	TRBD2	TRBJ2-1	few	CASSLETSGVYNEQFF	TGTGCCAGCAGCTTAGAAACTAGCGGGGTTTACAATGAGCAGTTCTTC
TRBV6-6	-	TRBJ1-3	once	CASSREGSGNTIYF	TGTGCCAGCAGTCGAGAGGGCTCAGGAAACACCATATATTTT
TRBV27	TRBD1	TRBJ2-5	-	CASSLTGVGGQETQYF	TGTGCCAGCAGTTTAACAGGGGTTGGGGGACAAGAGACCCAGTACTTC
TRBV28	TRBD1	TRBJ1-2	-	CASTPGTDLYGYTF	TGTGCCAGCACCCCCGGGACAGACCTCTATGGCTACACCTTC
TRBV7-3	TRBD2	TRBJ2-2	-	CASTTSSGGGELFF	TGTGCCAGCACCACTTCTAGCGGAGGCGGGGAGCTGTTTTTT
TRBV6-5	TRBD2	TRBJ2-3	-	CASSYASGRAEDTQYF	TGTGCCAGCAGTTACGCTAGCGGGAGGGCGGAAGATACGCAGTATTTT
TRBV19	TRBD2	TRBJ2-7	few	CASSATRGGSYEQYF	TGTGCCAGTAGCGCGACTCGGGGGGGGTCCTACGAGCAGTACTTC
TRBV10-3	-	TRBJ2-3	-	CAISESSGSTDTQYF	TGTGCCATCAGTGAGTCTAGCGGAAGCACAGATACGCAGTATTTT
TRBV5-1	-	TRBJ1-4	-	CASSLVPGDEKLFF	TGCGCCAGCAGCTTGGTTCCAGGGGATGAAAAACTGTTTTTT
TRBV6-4	TRBD1	TRBJ1-2	-	CASSDSRQGPNYGYTF	TGTGCCAGCAGTGACTCGAGACAGGGACCTAACTATGGCTACACCTTC
TRBV10-3	TRBD1	TRBJ1-2	-	CAISLDQGANYGYTF	TGTGCCATCAGTCTTGATCAGGGGGCAAACTATGGCTACACCTTC
TRBV18	-	TRBJ1-4	few	CASSPQGDANEKLFF	TGTGCCAGCTCACCACAGGGAGATGCTAATGAAAAACTGTTTTTT